The entry that follows covers one T cell receptor beta chain sequence. Its target is unknown. This sample was taken from a study of radiotherapy plus CTLA-4 blockade in lung cancer. Whole-study results and caveats: Peripheral blood showed expansion of tumor-derived TCR clones after radiotherapy and ipilimumab.

Data came from immunoSEQ multiplex PCR; TCRdb stores just in-frame clones and leaves some out. The data hold 78,000 or so clones, with around 86% observed a single time. Germline CDR1 LNHDA, CDR2 SQIVND (reference sequence). Trimming pared 3 bases from V and 2 bases from J, leaving 7 bases between. This CDR3 comprises 13 residues. The V gene is TRBV19, the J gene TRBJ1-2; no definite D call. This clonotype was obtained from a human donor with non-small cell lung cancer who had stable disease on radiotherapy plus ipilimumab. This specimen consisted of peripheral blood, obtained from a patient treated with radiotherapy plus ipilimumab. The CDR3 is CASSISGNYGYTF. CDR3 nucleotide sequence: TGTGCCAGTAGTATTTCAGGAAACTATGGCTACACCTTC.